A selection of T cell receptor beta chains follows, all from one sample in a study of shared clonotypes between healthy human individuals. The repertoire was sequenced with immunoSEQ multiplex PCR; TCRdb's copy has only in-frame clones and lacks some. The sample lists about 1.4 million clones, roughly 95% occurring once. Sample: naive CD4+ T cells sorted from blood. The receptors derive from a man aged 30 to 39 in good health. The CDR3 runs from the conserved cysteine through the conserved F or W. A D gene is named only where the DNA matches it firmly. Rows give clone size only sometimes, using once, few, many, or a class for an expanded clone.

J	D	V	size	CDR3	DNA
TRBJ1-2	TRBD1	TRBV19	once	CASSYRQGSGYTF	TGTGCCAGTAGTTATCGACAGGGGTCCGGCTACACCTTC
TRBJ2-5	TRBD2	TRBV19	NA	CASSIKFDRGLAGTQETQYF	TGTGCCAGTAGTATAAAGTTTGATCGGGGCCTAGCGGGCACACAAGAGACCCAGTACTTC
TRBJ2-3	TRBD1	TRBV5-1	NA	CASRLPDRTADTQYF	TGCGCCAGCAGGTTACCGGACAGGACAGCAGATACGCAGTATTTT
TRBJ1-1	TRBD1	TRBV28	NA	CASSFPHPTGVSTEAFF	TGTGCCAGCAGTTTCCCCCACCCGACAGGGGTGAGCACTGAAGCTTTCTTT
TRBJ2-3	TRBD2	TRBV2	NA	CASSASGLSGDTQYF	TGTGCCAGCAGTGCTAGCGGCCTTTCGGGGGATACGCAGTATTTT
TRBJ2-7	TRBD1	TRBV2	NA	CASRGLQGAGEQYF	TGTGCCAGCAGAGGTCTACAGGGGGCGGGCGAGCAGTACTTC
TRBJ1-1	NA	TRBV5-6	NA	CASSLGGNTEAFF	TGTGCCAGCAGCTTGGGAGGGAACACTGAAGCTTTCTTT
TRBJ1-1	NA	TRBV6-5	NA	CASSYLAGDYTEAFF	TGTGCCAGCAGTTACCTTGCAGGGGATTACACTGAAGCTTTCTTT
TRBJ2-3	NA	TRBV29-1	NA	CSVEALAGRHTDTQYF	TGCAGCGTTGAAGCGTTGGCAGGCAGACACACAGATACGCAGTATTTT
TRBJ2-3	NA	TRBV29-1	NA	CSYAGPDTQYF	TGCAGCTACGCAGGCCCAGATACGCAGTATTTT
TRBJ2-7	NA	TRBV11-2	NA	CASSFDRTYEQYF	TGTGCCAGCAGCTTCGACAGGACCTACGAGCAGTACTTC
TRBJ1-1	NA	TRBV2	NA	CASSASHYLSTEAFF	TGTGCCAGCAGTGCCTCTCACTACCTAAGCACTGAAGCTTTCTTT
TRBJ1-3	NA	TRBV7-9	NA	CASRLQARTGGNTIYF	TGTGCCAGCAGATTACAGGCCAGAACGGGAGGAAACACCATATATTTT
TRBJ1-3	TRBD1	TRBV2	NA	CASKSGLTGAGNTIYF	TGTGCCAGCAAATCGGGCTTAACAGGGGCTGGAAACACCATATATTTT
TRBJ2-7	TRBD1	TRBV7-3	NA	CASSPDRGNEQYF	TGTGCCAGCAGCCCGGACAGGGGGAACGAGCAGTACTTC
TRBJ2-1	NA	TRBV7-8	NA	CASSPGGNEEQFF	TGTGCCAGCAGCCCCGGGGGCAATGAAGAGCAGTTCTTC
TRBJ2-1	NA	TRBV29-1	NA	CSVEPGTDEQFF	TGCAGCGTTGAGCCCGGGACGGATGAGCAGTTCTTC
TRBJ2-1	NA	TRBV5-4	NA	CASSLGGRKAYNEQFF	TGTGCCAGCAGCTTGGGGGGGCGGAAAGCCTACAATGAGCAGTTCTTC
TRBJ2-4	TRBD2	TRBV2	NA	CASANGGAWNIQYF	TGTGCCAGCGCAAACGGGGGGGCTTGGAACATTCAGTACTTC
TRBJ2-2	NA	TRBV10-1	NA	CASSKTANGELFF	TGCGCCAGCAGTAAGACAGCTAACGGGGAGCTGTTTTTT
TRBJ1-5	NA	TRBV5-1	NA	CASSLLSPDSNQPQHF	TGCGCCAGCAGCTTGCTCTCACCAGATAGCAATCAGCCCCAGCATTTT
TRBJ2-1	NA	TRBV6-5	NA	CASSYPSGEQFF	TGTGCCAGCAGTTACCCCTCAGGCGAGCAGTTCTTC
TRBJ2-7	NA	TRBV20-1	NA	CSARTAPEQYF	TGCAGTGCTAGGACCGCCCCCGAGCAGTACTTC
TRBJ1-5	NA	TRBV9	NA	CASMRGRNSNQPQHF	TGTGCCAGCATGCGGGGACGGAATAGCAATCAGCCCCAGCATTTT
TRBJ2-7	TRBD1	TRBV25-1	NA	CASKGDRGGYEQYF	TGTGCCAGCAAAGGAGACAGGGGAGGCTACGAGCAGTACTTC
TRBJ2-7	NA	TRBV18	NA	CASSPVRQSEQYF	TGTGCCAGCTCACCAGTCCGACAATCCGAGCAGTACTTC
TRBJ2-7	NA	TRBV7-2	NA	CASSHSGPPYEQYF	TGTGCCAGCAGCCACTCGGGGCCACCCTACGAGCAGTACTTC
TRBJ1-2	NA	TRBV6-5	NA	CASRSNYGYTF	TGTGCCAGCAGATCGAACTATGGCTACACCTTC
TRBJ2-3	NA	TRBV19	NA	CASSMEGRPTDTQYF	TGTGCCAGTAGTATGGAAGGGAGGCCCACAGATACGCAGTATTTT